These 20 T cell receptor beta chains came from one sample sequenced in a study of T cells and copy number aberrations in small-cell lung cancer. The repertoire was sequenced with immunoSEQ multiplex PCR; TCRdb's copy has only in-frame clones and lacks some. The repertoire holds around 2,000 clones, with about four fifths as singletons. Sequencing used normal tissue next to the tumor. All receptors come from a middle-aged man with small cell lung cancer.

The gene calls are TRBV11-1 and TRBJ2-5, with D maybe TRBD2 (6 bases). Germline V gene sequence: CDR1 SGHAT, CDR2 FQDESV (reference sequence). Trimming stripped 6 bases from V and 3 bases from J, with 11 bases between. CDR3 length: 13 residues. CDR3 DNA sequence: TGTGCCAGCAGTGTGGGACTGGAAGAGACCCAGTACTTC. It specifies CASSVGLEETQYF.

The CDR3 sequence is CSVEDPSTNEKLFF. The CDR3 nucleotides read TGCAGCGTTGAAGATCCTTCAACTAATGAAAAACTGTTTTTT. The V call is TRBV29-1, the J call TRBJ1-4; D uncertain. The CDR3 has 14 amino acids. V lost 0 bases and J 0 bases, leaving 5 bases between the germline ends. CDR1 and CDR2 from the germline V gene are SQVTM and ANQGSEA.

J is TRBJ1-4 and V is TRBV4-2; D gene uncertain. The CDR3 is made up of 15 amino acids. Germline lookup yields CDR1 LGHNA and CDR2 YNFKEQ. V lost 0 bases and J lost 3, with 8 bases in between. The CDR3 DNA follows: TGTGCCAGCAGCCAAGACCAGGCTTCTAATGAAAAACTGTTTTTT. Translation gives CASSQDQASNEKLFF.

V and J are TRBV19 and TRBJ2-2, with 9 positions matching TRBD1. The CDR3 is 16 residues long. V lost 7 bases to trimming and J lost 2 bases; unmatched junction nucleotides: 8. Germline V CDR1 and CDR2: LNHDA, SQIVND (reference sequence). CDR3 loop: CASKPTGGRNTGELFF. The CDR3 coding sequence is TGTGCCAGTAAACCGACAGGGGGTCGTAACACCGGGGAGCTGTTTTTT. The full variable domain, its missing parts supplied by reference TRBV19 and TRBJ2-2, is DGGITQSPKYLFRKEGQNVTLSCEQNLNHDAMYWYRQDPGQGLRLIYYSQIVNDFQKGDIAEGYSVSREKKESFPLTVTSAQKNPTAFYLCASKPTGGRNTGELFFGEGSRLTVL.

The gene calls are TRBV7-3 and TRBJ2-5, with D maybe TRBD2 (5 bases). Germline V gives CDR1 SGHTA, CDR2 FQGTGA. The length of the CDR3 is 13 residues. The V end lost 5 bases, the J end lost 3 bases, and 10 bases lay between the germline ends. The CDR3 coding sequence is TGTGCCAGCAGCCACTACGGGGAAGAGACCCAGTACTTC. This codes for CASSHYGEETQYF.

This clone is large in the sample. The chain is built from TRBV7-9 and TRBJ1-2; D possibly corresponds to TRBD1 (5 bases). Germline V CDR1 and CDR2: SEHNR, FQNEAQ (reference sequence). This CDR3 has 14 amino acids. Trimming pared 0 bases from V and 5 bases from J, leaving 10 bases between. CDR3 sequence reads: CASSLAGTAYGYTF. CDR3 nucleotides: TGTGCCAGCAGCTTAGCAGGGACGGCATATGGCTACACCTTC.

The gene calls are TRBV10-3 and TRBJ1-3, with 8 bases matching TRBD1. The germline V gene encodes CDR1 ENHRY and CDR2 SYGVKD. V shed 4 bases and J 3 bases; nucleotides not matched to a gene: 2. This CDR3 is built from 14 residues. The CDR3 protein is CAISGTGNGNTIYF. For the CDR3, the DNA is TGTGCCATCAGTGGGACAGGGAATGGAAACACCATATATTTT.

This clone appeared a few times. This rearrangement joins TRBV2 to TRBJ1-2; D is undetermined. CDR1 is SNHLY, CDR2 FYNNEI, per germline. Trimming took 7 bases from V and 4 from J, leaving 13 bases between them. This CDR3 is built from 13 residues. The CDR3 nucleotides are TGTGCCAGCATTATAGCGGTGGGCTATGGCTACACCTTC. It is translated as CASIIAVGYGYTF.

The chain recombines TRBV5-8 with TRBJ2-5, with 7 bases aligning to TRBD1. The CDR3 is 16 residues long. V shed 0 bases, J shed 5 bases, and the junction held 10 bases outside the gene matches. CDR1 is SGHTS, CDR2 YDEGEE, per germline. As DNA, the CDR3 is TGTGCCAGCAGCTTGGGACAGGGTACCGTCCAGGAGACCCAGTACTTC. Protein sequence: CASSLGQGTVQETQYF.

The CDR3: CASSLAQGLEQYF. The CDR3 coding sequence is TGTGCCAGCAGCTTGGCCCAGGGTCTCGAGCAGTACTTC. The V call is TRBV5-4, the J call TRBJ2-7, with D perhaps matching TRBD1 (5 bases). Germline CDR1 reads SGHNT; CDR2 reads YYREEE (reference sequence). V lost 0 bases and J 6 bases, leaving 10 bases between the germline ends. This CDR3 has 13 amino acids.

The V and J genes are TRBV28 and TRBJ2-3; the D is unclear. CDR3 length: 10 residues. Germline CDR1 reads MDHEN; CDR2 reads SYDVKM. The V end lost 10 bases, the J end lost 2 bases, and 4 bases lay between the germline ends. The CDR3 coding sequence is TGTGCCACCACCACAGATACGCAGTATTTT. Translated, it gives CATTTDTQYF. The full variable domain, completed using reference TRBV28 and TRBJ2-3, is DVKVTQSSRYLVKRTGEKVFLECVQDMDHENMFWYRQDPGLGLRLIYFSYDVKMKEKGDIPEGYSVSREKKERFSLILESASTNQTSMYLCATTTDTQYFGPGTRLTVL.

V is TRBV5-4 and J is TRBJ1-1, with 10 bases aligning to TRBD1. CDR3 length: 15 residues. J was trimmed by 6 bases and V by 4 bases; bases with no gene match: 9. The germline V gene encodes CDR1 SGHNT and CDR2 YYREEE (reference sequence). CDR3 sequence reads: CASSAPGQGYPEAFF. For the CDR3, the DNA is TGTGCCAGCAGCGCACCGGGACAGGGGTATCCTGAAGCTTTCTTT.

V usage is TRBV7-3 and J usage is TRBJ2-1; D ambiguous. V lost 1 base and J lost 9, with 7 bases in between. Germline CDR1 and CDR2: SGHTA and FQGTGA. The CDR3 consists of 12 residues. CDR3 region: CASSLIGPEQFF. The CDR3 bases are TGTGCCAGCAGCTTAATTGGGCCTGAGCAGTTCTTC.

This clone appeared once. V is TRBV19 and J is TRBJ1-4; TRBD1 matches at 7 bases. In germline, CDR1 is LNHDA, CDR2 SQIVND (reference sequence). This CDR3 spans 14 amino acids. With V trimmed by 6 bases and J by 7 bases, 8 bases remained unmatched. The CDR3: CASRDRVEREKLFF. The CDR3 coding sequence is TGTGCCAGTAGAGACAGGGTCGAGCGTGAAAAACTGTTTTTT.

The chain carries TRBV4-1 and TRBJ2-2, with TRBD2 matching over 14 bases. V trimming: 4 bases; J trimming: 6 bases; junction bases outside the gene matches: 4. CDR3 length equals 16 residues. Germline V gene sequence: CDR1 MGHRA, CDR2 YSYEKL. The CDR3 bases are TGCGCCAGCAGCCGACTAGCGGGAGGGCAGTCCGGGGAGCTGTTTTTT. Translation: CASSRLAGGQSGELFF.

This clone was recorded a few times. The rearrangement links TRBV4-2 to TRBJ2-3, with D possibly being TRBD2 (5 bases). Trimming left V 2 bases short and J 1 base short, with 10 bases between. Germline V CDR1 and CDR2: LGHNA, YNFKEQ. The CDR3 is made up of 15 amino acids. The CDR3 here is CASSQFQEGTDTQYF. The CDR3 DNA sequence: TGTGCCAGCAGCCAATTCCAGGAGGGCACAGATACGCAGTATTTT.

V is TRBV9 and J is TRBJ2-2; no reliable D call. Trimming left V 5 bases short and J 6 bases short, with 8 bases between. Germline CDR1 SGDLS, CDR2 YYNGEE. There are 12 residues in the CDR3. DNA for the CDR3: TGTGCCAGCAGTCCAAATCCCGGGGAGCTGTTTTTT. Its protein product is CASSPNPGELFF.

The gene calls are TRBV9 and TRBJ2-2, with D unclear. The CDR3 has 15 amino acids. Germline lookup yields CDR1 SGDLS and CDR2 YYNGEE. V gave up 1 base and J gave up 2 bases, with 9 bases separating them. The CDR3 DNA sequence: TGTGCCAGCAGCGTACTGGGTTCAAACACCGGGGAGCTGTTTTTT. It translates to CASSVLGSNTGELFF.

CDR3 residues: CASSLYAYGYTF. The CDR3 region has the DNA TGTGCCAGCAGCTTATACGCCTATGGCTACACCTTC. V and J are TRBV7-2 and TRBJ1-2, with no clear D. This CDR3 is 12 amino acids long. Trimming cost V 2 bases and J 4 bases, with 5 bases left between them. From germline, CDR1 is SGHTA and CDR2 FQGNSA.

The V and J genes are TRBV19 and TRBJ1-1, with a possible D match to TRBD1 (6 bases). The CDR3 is made up of 13 amino acids. Germline V gene data show CDR1 as LNHDA and CDR2 as SQIVND (reference sequence). V shed 5 bases and J shed 4 bases, with 11 bases lying between them. Here the CDR3 reads CASSPRGGTEAFF. The CDR3 region has the DNA TGTGCCAGTAGTCCCAGGGGAGGCACTGAAGCTTTCTTT.